This T cell receptor (beta chain) is from a study of CXCR3-negative and CXCR3-positive naive CD8 T cells. Findings of the study overall: More hydrophobic TRB CDR3s occurred in CXCR3-positive than in CXCR3-negative naive cells. Naive subsets expressed similar surface CD5; TRB CDR3 features served to infer TCR strength.

The libraries of TRB cDNA were constructed through 5' RACE using UMI labels. TCRdb re-called the 5' RACE reads; one entry per CDR3 protein, DNA not given. The listing records some 61,000 distinct CDR3 sequences. The CDR3 length is 13 residues. Germline V CDR1 and CDR2: DFQATT, SNEGSKA (reference sequence). A word on this clonotype: Its antigen is not identified.

The TCR was taken from a human donor in good health. Some clones in this sample may be carry-over from other donors' samples. The rearrangement links TRBV20-1 to TRBJ1-2; TCRdb names TRBD1, which stays unverified in the absence of DNA. What was sequenced was naive CXCR3- CD8+ T cells from blood. Sample subset: CD45RO-CCR7+CD27+CD95- naive CD8+ T cells lacking CXCR3 (TNR3-). CDR3 protein: CSARDGQGSGYTF.